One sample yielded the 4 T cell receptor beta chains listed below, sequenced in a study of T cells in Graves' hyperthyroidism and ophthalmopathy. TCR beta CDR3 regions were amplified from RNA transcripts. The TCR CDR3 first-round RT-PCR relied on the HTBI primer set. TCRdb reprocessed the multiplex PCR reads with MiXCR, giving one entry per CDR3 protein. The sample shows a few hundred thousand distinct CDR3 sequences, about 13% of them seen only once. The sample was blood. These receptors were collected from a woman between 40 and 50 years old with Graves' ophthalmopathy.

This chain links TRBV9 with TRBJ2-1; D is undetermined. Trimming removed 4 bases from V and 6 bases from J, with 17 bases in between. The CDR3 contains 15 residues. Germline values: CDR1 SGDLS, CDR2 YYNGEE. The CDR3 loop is CASSPLAALGNEQFF. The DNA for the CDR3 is TGTGCCAGCAGCCCTCTTGCGGCATTAGGCAATGAGCAGTTCTTC.

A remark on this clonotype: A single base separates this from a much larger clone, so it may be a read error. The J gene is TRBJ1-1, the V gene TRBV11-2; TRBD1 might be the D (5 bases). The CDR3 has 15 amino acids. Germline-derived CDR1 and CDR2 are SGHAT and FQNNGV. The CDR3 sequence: CASSVGTFMNTEALF. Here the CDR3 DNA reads TGTGCCAGCAGCGTCGGGACCTTCATGAACACTGAAGCTCTCTTT.

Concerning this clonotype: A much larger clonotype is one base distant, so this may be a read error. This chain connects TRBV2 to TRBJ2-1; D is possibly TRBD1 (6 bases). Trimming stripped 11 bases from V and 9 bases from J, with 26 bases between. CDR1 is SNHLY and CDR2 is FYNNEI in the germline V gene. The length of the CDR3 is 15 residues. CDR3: CAGMSQVGASGEQFF. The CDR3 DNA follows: TGTGCCGGCATGAGTCAGGTGGGGGCTTCTGGTGAGCAGTTCTTC.

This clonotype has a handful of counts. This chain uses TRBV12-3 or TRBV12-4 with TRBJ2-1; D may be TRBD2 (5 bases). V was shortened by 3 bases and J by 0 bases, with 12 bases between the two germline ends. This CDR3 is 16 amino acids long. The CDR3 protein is CASSFYLGGSYNEQFF. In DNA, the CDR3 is TGTGCCAGCAGTTTTTACCTAGGAGGCTCCTACAATGAGCAGTTCTTC.